These T cell receptor beta chains were read from a single sample in a study of CD8 T cells in Susac syndrome. In TCRdb, the immunoSEQ multiplex PCR reads were re-called with MiXCR into one record per CDR3 protein. The table records 330,000 or so distinct CDR3 sequences, over 75% of them present only once. The specimen sequenced was CD8+ T cells from PBMCs. These receptors came from a human donor with multiple sclerosis. Both conserved end residues are part of each CDR3. The D gene is left open where the match is weak. The size entry is marked missing in some rows and otherwise reads once, few, many or a size class.

cdr3_aa cdr3_nt clone_size j_call v_call d_call
CASSLGDADGYTF TGTGCCAGCAGCTTGGGAGATGCTGATGGCTACACCTTC NA TRBJ1-2 TRBV7-2 NA
CASSQEGRNTEAFF TGTGCCAGCAGCCAGGAGGGACGGAACACTGAAGCTTTCTTT NA TRBJ1-1 TRBV27 NA
CASSLSHRASGNTIYF TGTGCCAGCAGTTTAAGCCACAGGGCTTCTGGAAACACCATATATTTT NA TRBJ1-3 TRBV12-3/TRBV12-4 NA
CASTQTHILYDTGELFF TGTGCCAGCACCCAAACCCATATACTCTACGACACCGGGGAGCTGTTTTTT NA TRBJ2-2 TRBV27 NA
CASSLDGLVSNTGELFF TGTGCCAGCAGCTTAGACGGACTAGTGTCGAACACCGGGGAGCTGTTTTTT NA TRBJ2-2 TRBV7-2 TRBD2
CASSSVVDPYEKLFF TGTGCCAGCAGCTCGGTAGTGGACCCTTATGAAAAACTGTTTTTT NA TRBJ1-4 TRBV7-9 NA
CASSYTGGSQETQYF TGTGCCAGCAGCTACACAGGGGGGTCCCAAGAGACCCAGTACTTC NA TRBJ2-5 TRBV7-9 TRBD1
CAWSVGQGVEKLFF TGTGCCTGGAGTGTGGGACAGGGAGTTGAAAAACTGTTTTTT NA TRBJ1-4 TRBV30 TRBD1
CASSQDYPSASYNEQFF TGCGCCAGCAGCCAAGATTATCCTAGCGCCTCCTACAATGAGCAGTTCTTC once TRBJ2-1 TRBV4-3 NA
CASSIFSWGPRTGQEQFF TGTGCCAGTAGTATATTTTCATGGGGGCCACGAACGGGGCAAGAGCAGTTCTTC NA TRBJ2-1 TRBV19 NA
CASSEGDGGRALYNEQFF TGTGCCAGCAGTGAAGGGGACGGCGGGAGGGCCCTCTACAATGAGCAGTTCTTC NA TRBJ2-1 TRBV2 TRBD2
CASSYAADYEQYF TGTGCCAGCAGTTACGCAGCGGACTACGAGCAGTACTTC NA TRBJ2-7 TRBV6-5 NA
CASSYSTGLNYGYTF TGTGCCAGCAGTTACTCGACAGGGCTGAACTATGGCTACACCTTC NA TRBJ1-2 TRBV6-5 TRBD1
CATATYPGNQPQHF TGTGCCACCGCCACATACCCCGGCAATCAGCCCCAGCATTTT NA TRBJ1-5 TRBV7-6 NA
CASSQEYGQAGNQPQHF TGTGCCAGCAGCCAAGAATATGGACAGGCTGGCAATCAGCCCCAGCATTTT NA TRBJ1-5 TRBV4-2 TRBD1
CAISDGGRLNQPQHF TGTGCCATCAGTGATGGGGGCAGACTCAATCAGCCCCAGCATTTT NA TRBJ1-5 TRBV10-3 NA
CASSLDRNNEQFF TGTGCCAGCAGCCTTGACAGAAACAATGAGCAGTTCTTC NA TRBJ2-1 TRBV27 NA
CASSLVLGTGELFF TGTGCCAGCAGCTTAGTTTTAGGTACCGGGGAGCTGTTTTTT NA TRBJ2-2 TRBV7-6 NA
CASSLIGAGTGSSPLHF TGTGCCAGCAGCTTAATCGGGGCCGGGACAGGGTCTTCACCCCTCCACTTT NA TRBJ1-6 TRBV7-9 TRBD1
CASSQEDTRGDEQYF TGCGCCAGCAGCCAAGAGGACACCAGAGGCGACGAGCAGTACTTC NA TRBJ2-7 TRBV4-3 NA
CASSLDTGRAF TGTGCCAGCAGCCTGGACACGGGAAGGGCCTTC NA TRBJ1-2 TRBV5-5 NA
CASSLFTGEQYF TGTGCCAGCAGTTTATTTACTGGGGAGCAGTACTTC NA TRBJ2-7 TRBV27 NA
CASSEGTSGSSYEQYF TGTGCCAGCAGTGAGGGGACTAGCGGGAGCTCCTACGAGCAGTACTTC NA TRBJ2-7 TRBV6-1 TRBD2
CASSVVRTSGSVNEQFF TGTGCCAGCAGCGTAGTACGGACTAGCGGGTCGGTGAATGAGCAGTTCTTC NA TRBJ2-1 TRBV9 TRBD2
CASSRVWRPRSYNEQFF TGTGCCAGCTCTAGGGTATGGCGGCCTCGCTCCTACAATGAGCAGTTCTTC NA TRBJ2-1 TRBV6-1 NA
CASSTTGVSNQPQHF TGTGCCAGCAGTACCACAGGGGTAAGCAATCAGCCCCAGCATTTT NA TRBJ1-5 TRBV6-2/TRBV6-3 TRBD1
CASRDKDRGYEQYF TGTGCCAGCAGGGATAAAGACAGGGGGTACGAGCAGTACTTC NA TRBJ2-7 TRBV6-1 TRBD1
CASSSPGTNYGYTF TGTGCCAGCAGCTCGCCTGGGACCAACTATGGCTACACCTTC NA TRBJ1-2 TRBV7-9 NA
CASSLRSAPSYEQYF TGTGCCAGCAGCCTACGCTCCGCTCCCTCCTACGAGCAGTACTTC NA TRBJ2-7 TRBV28 NA
CASSEASYSGNTIYF TGTGCCAGCAGTGAAGCCTCCTACTCTGGAAACACCATATATTTT NA TRBJ1-3 TRBV2 NA
CSVLVGGPIGEQYF TGCAGCGTCCTAGTGGGAGGGCCGATCGGCGAGCAGTACTTC NA TRBJ2-7 TRBV29-1 TRBD2
CSVAIVRLAGDLNTGELFF TGCAGCGTCGCTATCGTTCGACTAGCGGGGGACCTGAACACCGGGGAGCTGTTTTTT NA TRBJ2-2 TRBV29-1 TRBD2
CSARVTTGELFF TGCAGTGCTAGAGTTACCACCGGGGAGCTGTTTTTT NA TRBJ2-2 TRBV20-1 NA
CASSLDRTLNQPQHF TGTGCCAGCAGTTTAGACAGGACCCTAAATCAGCCCCAGCATTTT NA TRBJ1-5 TRBV12-3/TRBV12-4 NA
CASIPPGGETQYF TGTGCCAGCATCCCACCGGGGGGAGAGACCCAGTACTTC NA TRBJ2-5 TRBV6-5 TRBD2
CASSVGLSSYNEQFF TGTGCCAGCAGCGTAGGACTTTCCTCCTACAATGAGCAGTTCTTC NA TRBJ2-1 TRBV9 NA
CASSYSSSGSYEQYF TGTGCCAGCAGTTACTCGTCCAGCGGGAGCTACGAGCAGTACTTC few TRBJ2-7 TRBV6-5 TRBD2
CRPRVSYTF TGCAGGCCCCGGGTGAGCTACACCTTC NA TRBJ1-2 TRBV20-1 NA
CASSQETLGLALYEQFF TGTGCCAGCAGCCAAGAGACCTTGGGACTAGCGTTATATGAGCAGTTCTTC NA TRBJ2-1 TRBV3-1 TRBD2
CASGLDSRGELFF TGTGCCAGTGGACTGGACTCCCGAGGGGAGCTGTTTTTT NA TRBJ2-2 TRBV19 NA
CASRPGTLNTEAFF TGTGCCAGCAGGCCCGGGACACTGAACACTGAAGCTTTCTTT NA TRBJ1-1 TRBV6-2/TRBV6-3 NA
CAWRPFLNEQFF TGTGCCTGGAGGCCATTTCTCAATGAGCAGTTCTTC NA TRBJ2-1 TRBV30 NA
CASKAGLAGVIEQFF TGTGCCAGCAAAGCGGGACTAGCGGGAGTTATTGAGCAGTTCTTC NA TRBJ2-1 TRBV5-6 TRBD2
CASSDSLTSGREDTQYF TGTGCCAGCAGCGACAGCCTGACTAGCGGGAGGGAAGATACGCAGTATTTT NA TRBJ2-3 TRBV9 TRBD2
CASSATRGGYTF TGCGCCAGCTCAGCCACCCGGGGCGGCTACACCTTC NA TRBJ1-2 TRBV4-1 NA
CASSLAGGVGYEQYF TGTGCCAGCAGCTTAGCTGGGGGAGTGGGCTACGAGCAGTACTTC NA TRBJ2-7 TRBV11-2 NA
CASSLGGSVDIQYF TGTGCCAGCAGCTTAGGGGGGTCTGTGGACATTCAGTACTTC NA TRBJ2-4 TRBV13 NA
CASSLAYGYTF TGTGCCAGCAGCTTGGCCTATGGCTACACCTTC few TRBJ1-2 TRBV5-6 NA
CASSRPGGRMGDTQYF TGTGCCAGCAGCCGTCCTGGCGGGAGGATGGGAGATACGCAGTATTTT NA TRBJ2-3 TRBV27 TRBD2
CASSSVKGNQPQHF TGTGCCAGCAGCTCAGTGAAGGGGAATCAGCCCCAGCATTTT NA TRBJ1-5 TRBV7-9 NA
CASSFVTGTSGLYEQYF TGTGCCAGCAGCTTTGTGACCGGGACTAGTGGGCTCTACGAGCAGTACTTC NA TRBJ2-7 TRBV7-9 TRBD2
CASSESRVSTEAFF TGTGCCAGCAGCGAAAGCAGGGTGAGCACTGAAGCTTTCTTT NA TRBJ1-1 TRBV6-2/TRBV6-3 NA
CASREVGTSGYEQYF TGTGCCAGCAGGGAAGTCGGGACTAGCGGCTACGAGCAGTACTTC once TRBJ2-7 TRBV2 TRBD2